The TCR beta chain described here comes from a study of regulatory T cells in long-lasting Graves disease. Trimming at V came to 0 bases and at J to 7 bases, leaving 16 bases not matched to a gene. The CDR3 is made up of 19 amino acids. Germline V gene sequence: CDR1 LGHNA, CDR2 YNFKEQ. This clonotype was seen more than once but under ten times. Sequencing libraries for TCR beta were prepared with iRepertoire HTBI primers and Arm-PCR of CDR3 regions. TCRdb analysed the multiplex PCR reads with MiXCR anew, one entry per CDR3 protein. In the table there are approximately 400,000 distinct CDR3 sequences, about 15% of which are singletons. Described time point: newly diagnosed GD, antithyroid drugs for less than 3 months. RNA isolated from PBMCs was used to make the TCR library. Criteria from the American Thyroid Association guidelines were applied to diagnose Graves' disease. In addition, the sample was reused for a study of T cells in Graves' hyperthyroidism and ophthalmopathy. This second study says: Clinical symptoms, serum thyroxine, TRAb, thyroid ultrasound and orbital computed tomography informed diagnoses. HTBI primers were the set used in a first-round RT-PCR of the TCR CDR3. Ophthalmopathy was distinguished from stable hyperthyroidism by 13 V-J signatures.

The sample consisted of peripheral blood mononuclear cells (PBMCs), taken at new diagnosis, from a patient treated with antithyroid drugs. The source is a woman aged 25 to 39 with Graves disease. The chain couples TRBV4-2 to TRBJ2-7; 12 nucleotides align to TRBD2. The CDR3 coding sequence is TGTGCCAGCAGCCAAGATCGGCTAGCGGGAGGGCCGCTCCACCGGGAGCAGTACTTC. This translates into CASSQDRLAGGPLHREQYF.